The 17 T cell receptor beta chains presented below share a single source sample, sequenced in a study of OX40 agonist ivuxolimab in advanced cancers. The protocol was immunoSEQ multiplex PCR, while the TCRdb copy is restricted to in-frame clones and leaves out a portion. In the table there are 50,000 to 65,000 clones, about 80% of which are singletons. This material consisted of CD4+ or CD8+ T cells sorted from blood, taken in a trial of the OX40 agonist ivuxolimab. Receptor source: an adult with an advanced solid tumor such as melanoma, head and neck, liver or kidney cancer.

V usage is TRBV18 and J usage is TRBJ1-1; a weak D match, TRBD1 (6 bases). Trimming cost V 2 bases and J 1 base, with 11 bases left between them. The germline V gene encodes CDR1 KGHSH and CDR2 LQKENI. The CDR3 sequence is 15 residues long. CDR3 loop: CASSPGGAQNTEAFF. DNA of the CDR3: TGTGCCAGCTCACCAGGGGGGGCGCAGAACACTGAAGCTTTCTTT.

The chain recombines TRBV9 with TRBJ2-5; D is uncertain. Trimming removed 3 bases at V and 5 bases at J, with 14 bases between. The CDR3 is made up of 14 amino acids. Per the germline V gene, CDR1 is SGDLS and CDR2 is YYNGEE. CDR3 amino acids: CASSATTPGETQYF. The CDR3 DNA reads as TGTGCCAGCAGCGCGACCACCCCCGGGGAGACCCAGTACTTC.

The chain uses TRBV10-2 and TRBJ2-5; 7 positions match TRBD2. The CDR3 totals 13 residues. V gave up 7 bases and J gave up 5 bases; unmatched junction bases: 7. Germline CDR1 is WSHSY and CDR2 is SAAADI. CDR3 protein: CASTRGEGETQYF. The CDR3 DNA sequence: TGCGCCAGCACCCGGGGGGAAGGGGAGACCCAGTACTTC.

This chain joins TRBV7-2 and TRBJ2-7, with a possible D match to TRBD1 (6 bases). Germline CDR1 is SGHTA and CDR2 is FQGNSA. There are 13 residues in the CDR3. V shed 3 bases and J shed 7 bases, with 13 bases lying between them. CDR3 nucleotide sequence: TGTGCCAGCAGCTTGGGGGCAGACCTGGAGCAGTACTTC. Translating it yields CASSLGADLEQYF.

This clone was seen a single time. This chain joins TRBV19 and TRBJ2-3, with no clear D. Germline values: CDR1 LNHDA, CDR2 SQIVND (reference sequence). The CDR3 length is 12 residues. V lost 4 bases and J lost 4, with 6 bases in between. CDR3: CASSTMADTQYF. CDR3 sequence (DNA): TGTGCCAGTAGTACAATGGCAGATACGCAGTATTTT.

The chain is built from TRBV18 and TRBJ2-1, with 7 bases aligning to TRBD2. CDR3 length: 13 amino acids. CDR1 and CDR2 (germline): KGHSH, LQKENI. With 8 bases clipped from V and 2 bases from J, the junction kept 3 bases outside the gene matches. DNA of the CDR3: TGTGCCAGCGCAACTAGCGCCTACAATGAGCAGTTCTTC. Its protein is CASATSAYNEQFF.

The chain uses TRBV7-2 and TRBJ2-1; maybe TRBD2 (6 bases). This CDR3 is built from 14 residues. V gave up 8 bases and J gave up 6 bases, with 17 bases separating them. CDR1 is SGHTA, CDR2 FQGNSA, per germline. This chain's CDR3 is CASRVSLEGNEQFF. The CDR3 region has the DNA TGTGCCAGCCGCGTTAGCTTGGAGGGCAATGAGCAGTTCTTC.

V is TRBV9 and J is TRBJ2-5; TRBD2 matches at 7 bases. There are 15 residues in the CDR3. The V gene end was trimmed by 4 bases and the J gene end by 3 bases; junction bases not matched to a gene: 9. Germline CDR1 reads SGDLS; CDR2 reads YYNGEE. CDR3 in amino acids: CASSPGTIEEETQYF. The CDR3 DNA reads TGTGCCAGCAGCCCAGGGACTATAGAGGAAGAGACCCAGTACTTC.

This clone was seen only a few times. V is TRBV4-1 and J is TRBJ1-5, with D possibly TRBD1 on 5 matching bases. Trimming removed 4 bases from V and 3 bases from J, with 13 bases in between. Germline CDR1 reads MGHRA; CDR2 reads YSYEKL. This CDR3 contains 15 residues. The CDR3 DNA reads TGCGCCAGCAGCCCCGGGACGGTGGTCAATCAGCCCCAGCATTTT. Its translation is CASSPGTVVNQPQHF.

This chain connects TRBV18 to TRBJ1-2; TRBD1 aligns across 7 bases. The CDR3 sequence is 14 residues long. The V gene's germline CDR1 is KGHSH and CDR2 LQKENI. The V gene end was trimmed by 3 bases and the J gene end by 4 bases; junction bases not matched to a gene: 5. The CDR3 here is CASSPDRVTYGYTF. CDR3 DNA sequence: TGTGCCAGCTCACCTGACAGGGTGACCTATGGCTACACCTTC.

The chain has TRBV5-6 and TRBJ2-2, with D possibly being TRBD1 or TRBD2 (6 bases each). CDR1 is SGHDT, CDR2 YYEEEE, per germline. Trimming shortened V by 4 bases and J by 4 bases, and 11 bases separated the two germline ends. The CDR3 contains 14 residues. Here the CDR3 reads CASSPRGPTGELFF. The CDR3 region has the DNA TGTGCCAGCAGCCCCCGGGGGCCCACCGGGGAGCTGTTTTTT.

The chain carries TRBV4-3 and TRBJ2-3; D gene ambiguous. CDR3 length: 13 amino acids. CDR1 LGHNA and CDR2 YSLEER come from the germline V gene. Trimming shortened V by 4 bases and J by 4 bases, and 9 bases separated the two germline ends. For the CDR3, the DNA is TGCGCCAGCAGCCCCCGGGTTGCAGATACGCAGTATTTT. It yields the protein CASSPRVADTQYF.

This chain connects TRBV10-3 to TRBJ2-2, with TRBD2 as a possible D gene (6 bases). The CDR3 loop spans 15 amino acids. Germline CDR1 ENHRY, CDR2 SYGVKD. The ends were cut back, 4 bases at V and 1 base at J, with 10 bases in the middle. The CDR3 nucleotides are TGTGCCATCAGTGGTGCTAGCGTGAACACCGGGGAGCTGTTTTTT. It codes for CAISGASVNTGELFF.

The rearrangement uses TRBV9 and TRBJ2-3; 13 bases agree with TRBD2. Germline-derived CDR1 and CDR2 are SGDLS and YYNGEE. The CDR3 is made up of 16 amino acids. J was trimmed by 2 bases and V by 4 bases; bases with no gene match: 4. Here the CDR3 DNA reads TGTGCCAGCAGCCCACTAGCGGGGGGGCCCACAGATACGCAGTATTTT. This translates into CASSPLAGGPTDTQYF.

J is TRBJ2-2 and V is TRBV4-1; D possibly corresponds to TRBD1 (5 bases). The CDR3 covers 14 residues. In germline, CDR1 is MGHRA, CDR2 YSYEKL. Trimming left V 0 bases short and J 6 bases short, with 8 bases between. The CDR3 DNA sequence: TGCGCCAGCAGCCAAGATGGCAGGGCCGGGGAGCTGTTTTTT. It encodes CASSQDGRAGELFF.

This rearrangement joins TRBV9 to TRBJ2-2; weak D call: TRBD1 (6 bases). Trimming pared 5 bases from V and 1 base from J, leaving 9 bases between. The CDR3 has 14 residues. Looked up from germline, CDR1 is SGDLS and CDR2 is YYNGEE. The CDR3, as DNA: TGTGCCAGCAGAGGACAGTTGAACACCGGGGAGCTGTTTTTT. Translation gives CASRGQLNTGELFF.

The rearrangement joins TRBV5-5 to TRBJ1-1; D ambiguous. The CDR3 length is 16 residues. The germline V gene encodes CDR1 SGHKS and CDR2 YYEKEE (reference sequence). V dropped 1 base and J dropped 3 bases, with 16 bases sitting between them. CDR3 region: CASSLLLAALDTEAFF. The CDR3 nucleotides are TGTGCCAGCAGCTTGCTCCTTGCTGCGTTGGACACTGAAGCTTTCTTT.